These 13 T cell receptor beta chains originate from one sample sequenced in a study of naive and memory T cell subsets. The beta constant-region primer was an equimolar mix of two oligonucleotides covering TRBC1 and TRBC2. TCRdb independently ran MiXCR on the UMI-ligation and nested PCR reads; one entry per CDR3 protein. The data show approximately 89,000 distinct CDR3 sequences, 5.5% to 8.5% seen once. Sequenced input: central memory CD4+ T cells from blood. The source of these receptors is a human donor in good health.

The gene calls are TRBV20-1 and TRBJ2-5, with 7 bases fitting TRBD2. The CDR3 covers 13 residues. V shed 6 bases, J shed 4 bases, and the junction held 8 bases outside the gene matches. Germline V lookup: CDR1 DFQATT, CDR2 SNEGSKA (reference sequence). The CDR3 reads CSAPGRGLETQYF. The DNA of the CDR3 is TGCAGTGCCCCCGGGCGGGGGTTAGAGACCCAGTACTTC.

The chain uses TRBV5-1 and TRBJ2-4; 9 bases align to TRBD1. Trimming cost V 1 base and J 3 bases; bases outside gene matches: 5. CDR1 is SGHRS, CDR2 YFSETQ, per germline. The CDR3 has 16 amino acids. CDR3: CASSLLQGAIKNIQYF. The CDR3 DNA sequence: TGCGCCAGCAGCTTGCTACAGGGGGCAATCAAAAACATTCAGTACTTC. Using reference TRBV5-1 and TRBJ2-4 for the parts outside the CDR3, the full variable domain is KAGVTQTPRYLIKTRGQQVTLSCSPISGHRSVSWYQQTPGQGLQFLFEYFSETQRNKGNFPGRFSGRQFSNSRSEMNVSTLELGDSALYLCASSLLQGAIKNIQYFGAGTRLSVL.

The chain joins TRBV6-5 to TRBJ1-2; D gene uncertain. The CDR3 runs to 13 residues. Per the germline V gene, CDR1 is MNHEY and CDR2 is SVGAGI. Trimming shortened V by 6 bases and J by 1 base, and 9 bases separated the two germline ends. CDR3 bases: TGTGCCAGCAGCCTGAAGGTTAACTATGGCTACACCTTC. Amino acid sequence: CASSLKVNYGYTF.

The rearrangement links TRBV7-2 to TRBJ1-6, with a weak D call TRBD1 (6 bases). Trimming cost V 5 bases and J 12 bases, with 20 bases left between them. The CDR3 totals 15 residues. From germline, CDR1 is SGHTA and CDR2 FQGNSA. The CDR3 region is CASSENRQAQRPLHF. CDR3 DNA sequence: TGTGCCAGCAGCGAAAACAGACAGGCCCAAAGACCCCTCCACTTT.

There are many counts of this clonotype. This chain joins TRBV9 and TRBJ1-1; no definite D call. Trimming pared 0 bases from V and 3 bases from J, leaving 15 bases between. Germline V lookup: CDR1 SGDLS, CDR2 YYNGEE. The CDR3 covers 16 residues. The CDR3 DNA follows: TGTGCCAGCAGCGTAGGTTTCATCGGGGTTGACACTGAAGCTTTCTTT. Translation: CASSVGFIGVDTEAFF.

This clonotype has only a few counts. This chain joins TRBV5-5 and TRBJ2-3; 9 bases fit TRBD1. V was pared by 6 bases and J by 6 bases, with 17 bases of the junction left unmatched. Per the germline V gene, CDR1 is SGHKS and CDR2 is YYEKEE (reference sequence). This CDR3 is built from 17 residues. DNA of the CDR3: TGTGCCAGCACCGACTACGGGACAGGGAGTTACGGGGATACGCAGTATTTT. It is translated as CASTDYGTGSYGDTQYF. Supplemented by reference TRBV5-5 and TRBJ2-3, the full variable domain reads DAGVTQSPTHLIKTRGQQVTLRCSPISGHKSVSWYQQVLGQGPQFIFQYYEKEERGRGNFPDRFSARQFPNYSSELNVNALLLGDSALYLCASTDYGTGSYGDTQYFGPGTRLTVL.

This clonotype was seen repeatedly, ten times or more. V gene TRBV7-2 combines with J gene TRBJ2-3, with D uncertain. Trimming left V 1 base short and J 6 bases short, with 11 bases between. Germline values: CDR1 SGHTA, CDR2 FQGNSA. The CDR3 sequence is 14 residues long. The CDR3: CASSLGFAADTQYF. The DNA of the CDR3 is TGTGCCAGCAGCTTAGGGTTTGCGGCGGATACGCAGTATTTT.

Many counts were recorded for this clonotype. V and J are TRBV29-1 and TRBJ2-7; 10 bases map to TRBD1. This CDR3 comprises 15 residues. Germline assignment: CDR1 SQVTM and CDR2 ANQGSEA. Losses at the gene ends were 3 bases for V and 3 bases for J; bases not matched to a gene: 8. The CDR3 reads CSVDWRGQGLYEQYF. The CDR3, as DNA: TGCAGCGTTGATTGGAGGGGACAGGGGCTCTACGAGCAGTACTTC.

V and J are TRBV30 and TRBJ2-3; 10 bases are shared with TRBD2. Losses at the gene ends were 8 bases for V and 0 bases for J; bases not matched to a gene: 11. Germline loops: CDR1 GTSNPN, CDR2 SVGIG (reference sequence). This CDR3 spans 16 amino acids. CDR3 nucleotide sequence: TGTGCCATCGATACAACTAGCGGGGCTAGCACAGATACGCAGTATTTT. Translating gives CAIDTTSGASTDTQYF.

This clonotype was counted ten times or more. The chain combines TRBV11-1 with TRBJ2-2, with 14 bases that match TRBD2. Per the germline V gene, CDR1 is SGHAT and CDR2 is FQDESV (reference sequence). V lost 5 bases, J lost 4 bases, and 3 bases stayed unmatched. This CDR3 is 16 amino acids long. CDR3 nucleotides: TGTGCCAGCAGCCGCGGACTAGCGGGAGGCACCGGGGAGCTGTTTTTT. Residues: CASSRGLAGGTGELFF.

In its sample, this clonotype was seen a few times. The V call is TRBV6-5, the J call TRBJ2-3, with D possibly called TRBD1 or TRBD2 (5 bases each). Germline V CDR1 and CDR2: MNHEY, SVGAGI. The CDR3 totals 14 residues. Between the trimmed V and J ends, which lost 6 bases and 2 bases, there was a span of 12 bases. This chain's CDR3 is CASSDRDLTDTQYF. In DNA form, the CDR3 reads TGTGCCAGCAGCGATAGGGACCTCACAGATACGCAGTATTTT.

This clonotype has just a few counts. The CDR3 spells CASSQGLRGGVTDTQYF. The CDR3 bases are TGTGCCAGCAGCCAAGGTTTGCGCGGGGGGGTCACAGATACGCAGTATTTT. The genes are TRBV3-1 and TRBJ2-3; 9 nucleotides line up with TRBD2. In germline, CDR1 is LGHDT, CDR2 YNNKEL (reference sequence). Unmatched junction bases numbered 7, after V lost 1 base and J lost 2 bases. The CDR3 sequence is 17 residues long.

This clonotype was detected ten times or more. The CDR3 reads CASSDNREQYF. The CDR3, as DNA: TGTGCCAGCAGTGATAATCGGGAGCAGTACTTC. The rearrangement links TRBV25-1 to TRBJ2-7; no clear D gene. The germline V gene encodes CDR1 MGHDK and CDR2 SYGVNS. The CDR3 covers 11 residues. Between the trimmed V and J ends, which lost 3 bases and 7 bases, there was a span of 7 bases.